This passage covers 24 T cell receptor beta chains from one sample sequenced in a study of cytomegalovirus exposure and HLA in healthy donors. PCR used 60 Vbeta primers and 13 Jbeta primers. Generated by immunoSEQ multiplex PCR, the TCRdb table keeps only in-frame clones and is missing some. The repertoire includes 150,000 to 180,000 clones, under 80% of them detected once, and about 2.1% sits in the top ten. Sample: PBMCs. These receptor sequences come from a man between 25 and 39 years old in good health and CMV-seronegative.

This clone has only one observation. V gene TRBV19 combines with J gene TRBJ2-2; D perhaps matches TRBD1 (6 bases). V was pared by 4 bases and J by 0 bases, with 9 bases between. The CDR3 consists of 15 residues. Germline V gives CDR1 LNHDA, CDR2 SQIVND (reference sequence). The CDR3 protein is CASSTTGTNTGELFF. CDR3 nucleotide sequence: TGTGCCAGTAGTACGACAGGAACGAACACCGGGGAGCTGTTTTTT. Full variable domain (missing parts from reference TRBV19 and TRBJ2-2): DGGITQSPKYLFRKEGQNVTLSCEQNLNHDAMYWYRQDPGQGLRLIYYSQIVNDFQKGDIAEGYSVSREKKESFPLTVTSAQKNPTAFYLCASSTTGTNTGELFFGEGSRLTVL.

The J gene is TRBJ2-7, the V gene TRBV4-3; possible D gene TRBD2, 7 bases. The germline gives CDR1 LGHNA, CDR2 YSLEER. V was trimmed by 1 base and J by 1 base, leaving 14 bases between them. CDR3 length: 16 residues. CDR3 sequence: CASSQGAGAQSYEQYF. In nucleotides, the CDR3 is TGCGCCAGCAGCCAAGGGGCGGGGGCACAATCCTACGAGCAGTACTTC.

V and J are TRBV6-5 and TRBJ1-4; the D is unclear. Germline CDR1 reads MNHEY; CDR2 reads SVGAGI. V shed 4 bases and J shed 5 bases, with 11 bases lying between them. This CDR3 is built from 14 residues. The CDR3 is CASSSPELNEKLFF. The CDR3 nucleotides are TGTGCCAGCAGTTCACCAGAACTAAATGAAAAACTGTTTTTT.

The rearrangement links TRBV6-5 to TRBJ2-7, with D maybe TRBD1 (5 bases). Germline V gives CDR1 MNHEY, CDR2 SVGAGI. The germline V and J ends were trimmed by 6 bases and 0 bases, with 15 bases remaining between them. The CDR3 extends over 15 amino acids. CDR3 bases: TGTGCCAGCAGGGGCCAGGGCAGCCTCTCCTACGAGCAGTACTTC. As protein: CASRGQGSLSYEQYF.

This clone turned up a few times. The V call is TRBV7-9, the J call TRBJ1-1; tentatively, D is TRBD1 (6 bases). Germline lookup yields CDR1 SEHNR and CDR2 FQNEAQ (reference sequence). Trimming shortened V by 5 bases and J by 7 bases, and 14 bases separated the two germline ends. The CDR3 extends over 13 amino acids. As DNA, the CDR3 is TGTGCCAGCAGCGAAACAGGGAAGGGTGAAGCTTTCTTT. It translates to CASSETGKGEAFF.

This clone showed up just once. This chain links TRBV30 with TRBJ1-1, with D unresolved. The germline V gene has CDR1 GTSNPN and CDR2 SVGIG (reference sequence). The CDR3 runs 13 residues. V was trimmed by 3 bases and J by 1 base, leaving 9 bases between them. In nucleotides, the CDR3 is TGTGCCTGGAGGGCGGGTAGGAACACTGAAGCTTTCTTT. Translated, it gives CAWRAGRNTEAFF.

The chain joins TRBV19 to TRBJ1-5; D is possibly TRBD1 (6 bases). V lost 3 bases and J lost 2, with 14 bases in between. Germline V gene data show CDR1 as LNHDA and CDR2 as SQIVND (reference sequence). This CDR3 comprises 16 residues. The CDR3 sequence: CASSIRANRGNQPQHF. CDR3 DNA: TGTGCCAGTAGTATCAGGGCAAACAGGGGCAATCAGCCCCAGCATTTT.

The J gene is TRBJ1-2, the V gene TRBV7-3; D is unclear. V lost 0 bases to trimming and J lost 4 bases, with 12 bases between them. Germline V gene sequence: CDR1 SGHTA, CDR2 FQGTGA. The CDR3 extends over 15 amino acids. The DNA for the CDR3 is TGTGCCAGCAGCTTAACGGCGGAGGGAAGCTATGGCTACACCTTC. It translates to CASSLTAEGSYGYTF.

This chain uses TRBV4-2 with TRBJ1-5; D unclear. The CDR3 has 18 amino acids. Trimming took 0 bases from V and 0 from J, leaving 15 bases between them. Germline lookup yields CDR1 LGHNA and CDR2 YNFKEQ. CDR3 protein: CASSQDRRDLHSNQPQHF. In nucleotides, the CDR3 is TGTGCCAGCAGCCAAGATAGGAGGGATCTTCATAGCAATCAGCCCCAGCATTTT.

The V gene is TRBV18, the J gene TRBJ1-5; 7 bases map to TRBD1. CDR3 length: 15 amino acids. CDR1 is KGHSH, CDR2 LQKENI, per germline. The junction had 9 bases not matched to a gene; V was cut back by 3 bases and J by 7 bases. Here the CDR3 DNA reads TGTGCCAGCTCACCCGAGTCCAACAGGGGCCAGCCCCAGCATTTT. The encoded protein is CASSPESNRGQPQHF.

The chain has TRBV9 and TRBJ1-1; the D is unclear. The CDR3 length is 14 residues. Trimming removed 4 bases from V and 0 bases from J, with 10 bases in between. Germline CDR1 and CDR2: SGDLS and YYNGEE. The CDR3 DNA is TGTGCCAGCAGCCAGGTCGAATTGAACACTGAAGCTTTCTTT. Protein sequence: CASSQVELNTEAFF.

The chain combines TRBV5-5 with TRBJ2-5; the D is unclear. Looked up from germline, CDR1 is SGHKS and CDR2 is YYEKEE (reference sequence). V gave up 4 bases and J gave up 5 bases, with 9 bases separating them. The CDR3 runs 12 residues. The CDR3 here is CASSRLGETQYF. CDR3 DNA sequence: TGTGCCAGCAGCCGCCTCGGGGAGACCCAGTACTTC.

There are a few counts of this clone. This chain uses TRBV28 with TRBJ2-1; 10 bases agree with TRBD2. The germline CDR1 and CDR2 sequences are MDHEN and SYDVKM. V shed 4 bases and J 4 bases; nucleotides not matched to a gene: 10. The CDR3 runs to 17 residues. This CDR3 is CASSSAKRGGVYNEQFF. The CDR3 nucleotides read TGTGCCAGCAGTTCCGCGAAGCGGGGGGGCGTATACAATGAGCAGTTCTTC. Together with reference TRBV28 and TRBJ2-1, the CDR3 gives the full variable domain: DVKVTQSSRYLVKRTGEKVFLECVQDMDHENMFWYRQDPGLGLRLIYFSYDVKMKEKGDIPEGYSVSREKKERFSLILESASTNQTSMYLCASSSAKRGGVYNEQFFGPGTRLTVL.

The chain couples TRBV9 to TRBJ2-3; 7 bases are shared with TRBD2. The V and J ends lost 0 bases and 7 bases, in that order; junction bases with no gene match: 5. The CDR3 length is 14 residues. CDR1 SGDLS and CDR2 YYNGEE come from the germline V gene. In nucleotides, the CDR3 is TGTGCCAGCAGCGTAGCTAGCGGAACAAATACGCAGTATTTT. Translated, it gives CASSVASGTNTQYF.

Only a few counts were recorded for this clone. The gene calls are TRBV14 and TRBJ1-6; D uncertain. The CDR3 consists of 13 residues. V was pared by 2 bases and J by 7 bases, with 6 bases between. Germline CDR1 and CDR2: SGHDN and FVKESK. CDR3 DNA sequence: TGTGCCAGCAGCCAATATCGGAATTCACCCCTCCACTTT. Amino acids: CASSQYRNSPLHF.

CDR3: CASSLERNSPLHF. DNA of the CDR3: TGTGCCAGCAGCTTAGAACGGAATTCACCCCTCCACTTT. The V call is TRBV7-9, the J call TRBJ1-6; no clear D gene. Germline CDR1 and CDR2: SEHNR and FQNEAQ (reference sequence). V was shortened by 1 base and J by 7 bases, with 5 bases between the two germline ends. There are 13 residues in the CDR3.

This rearrangement joins TRBV9 to TRBJ1-1, with D unresolved. This CDR3 spans 15 amino acids. Germline CDR1 reads SGDLS; CDR2 reads YYNGEE. The V gene lost 0 bases and the J gene lost 0 bases, with 9 bases spanning the gap. CDR3 protein: CASSVVDTLNTEAFF. Written as DNA, the CDR3 is TGTGCCAGCAGCGTAGTAGACACCTTGAACACTGAAGCTTTCTTT.

This clone has a handful of counts. This chain uses TRBV2 with TRBJ2-5; 13 positions agree with TRBD2. This CDR3 is 15 amino acids long. Germline-derived CDR1 and CDR2 are SNHLY and FYNNEI. Losses at the gene ends were 6 bases for V and 4 bases for J; bases not matched to a gene: 5. The CDR3 DNA sequence: TGTGCCAGCAGACAAGGACTAGCGGGAGCAGAGACCCAGTACTTC. Its protein is CASRQGLAGAETQYF.

Remarks on this clone: Within the sample, other DNA sequences also encode this same CDR3. J is TRBJ2-3 and V is TRBV30; D gene ambiguous. V lost 0 bases and J lost 2, with 6 bases in between. This CDR3 region has 13 residues. The germline V gene encodes CDR1 GTSNPN and CDR2 SVGIG (reference sequence). The CDR3 DNA reads as TGTGCCTGGAGTGTACTCTCCACAGATACGCAGTATTTT. It specifies CAWSVLSTDTQYF.

The rearrangement joins TRBV19 to TRBJ1-5; D might be TRBD1 (5 bases). V dropped 5 bases and J dropped 1 base, with 9 bases sitting between them. Germline V CDR1 and CDR2: LNHDA, SQIVND (reference sequence). The CDR3 length is 14 residues. CDR3 in amino acids: CASSRAGSNQPQHF. For the CDR3, the DNA is TGTGCCAGTAGTCGGGCAGGGAGCAATCAGCCCCAGCATTTT. Looking up the rest from reference TRBV19 and TRBJ1-5 gives the full variable domain: DGGITQSPKYLFRKEGQNVTLSCEQNLNHDAMYWYRQDPGQGLRLIYYSQIVNDFQKGDIAEGYSVSREKKESFPLTVTSAQKNPTAFYLCASSRAGSNQPQHFGDGTRLSIL.

J is TRBJ2-7 and V is TRBV19; D perhaps matches TRBD2 (5 bases). Trimming cost V 2 bases and J 2 bases, with 10 bases left between them. Germline CDR1 reads LNHDA; CDR2 reads SQIVND (reference sequence). This CDR3 contains 14 residues. CDR3: CASSIRGSAYEQYF. The CDR3 DNA follows: TGTGCCAGTAGTATAAGAGGGTCAGCCTACGAGCAGTACTTC.

The chain has TRBV28 and TRBJ2-1; D is uncertain. The CDR3 is 14 amino acids. Trimming pared 1 base from V and 0 bases from J, leaving 4 bases between. Looked up from germline, CDR1 is MDHEN and CDR2 is SYDVKM. The CDR3 loop is CASSLFSSYNEQFF. The CDR3 bases are TGTGCCAGCAGTTTATTCTCCTCCTACAATGAGCAGTTCTTC.

The chain uses TRBV7-9 and TRBJ1-1; D is unresolved. V was pared by 6 bases and J by 0 bases, with 11 bases between. The CDR3 consists of 14 residues. CDR1 and CDR2 from the germline V gene are SEHNR and FQNEAQ (reference sequence). CDR3 in DNA: TGTGCCAGCAGTGGAGGCATGATGAACACTGAAGCTTTCTTT. This translates into CASSGGMMNTEAFF.

The chain has TRBV4-1 and TRBJ2-7; TRBD1 matches at 10 bases. This CDR3 comprises 13 residues. Germline V gene lookup returns CDR1 MGHRA and CDR2 YSYEKL. V lost 4 bases and J lost 3; bases outside the gene matches: 0. The DNA for the CDR3 is TGCGCCAGCAGCCGGGACAGGGGCTACGAGCAGTACTTC. Amino acid sequence: CASSRDRGYEQYF.